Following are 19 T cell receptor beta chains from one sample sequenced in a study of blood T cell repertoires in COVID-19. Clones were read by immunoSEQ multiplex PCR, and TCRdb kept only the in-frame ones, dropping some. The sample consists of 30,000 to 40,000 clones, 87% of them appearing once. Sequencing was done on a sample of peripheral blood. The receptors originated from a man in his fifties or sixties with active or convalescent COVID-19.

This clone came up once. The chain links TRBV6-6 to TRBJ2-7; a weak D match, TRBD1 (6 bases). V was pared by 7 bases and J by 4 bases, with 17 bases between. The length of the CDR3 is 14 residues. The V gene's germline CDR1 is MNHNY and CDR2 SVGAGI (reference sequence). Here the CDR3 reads CASTSGQGTYEQYF. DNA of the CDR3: TGTGCCAGCACTAGTGGGCAGGGGACGTACGAGCAGTACTTC.

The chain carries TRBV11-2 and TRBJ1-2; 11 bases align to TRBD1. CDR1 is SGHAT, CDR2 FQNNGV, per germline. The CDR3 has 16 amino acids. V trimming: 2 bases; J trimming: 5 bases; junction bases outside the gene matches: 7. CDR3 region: CASSLLYRDRGYGYTF. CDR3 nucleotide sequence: TGTGCCAGCAGCTTACTTTACCGGGACAGGGGGTATGGCTACACCTTC.

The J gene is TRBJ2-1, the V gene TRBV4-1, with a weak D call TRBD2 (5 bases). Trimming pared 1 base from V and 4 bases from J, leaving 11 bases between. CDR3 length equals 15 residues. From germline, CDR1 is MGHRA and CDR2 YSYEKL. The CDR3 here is CASSQVMDLYNEQFF. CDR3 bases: TGCGCCAGCAGCCAAGTAATGGACTTATACAATGAGCAGTTCTTC.

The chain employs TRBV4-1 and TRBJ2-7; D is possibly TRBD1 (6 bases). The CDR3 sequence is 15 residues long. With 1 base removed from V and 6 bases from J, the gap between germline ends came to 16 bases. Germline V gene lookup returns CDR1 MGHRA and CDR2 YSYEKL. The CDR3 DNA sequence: TGCGCCAGCAGCCAAGGGGTCAGGGGTGTGGGCGAGCAGTACTTC. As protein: CASSQGVRGVGEQYF.

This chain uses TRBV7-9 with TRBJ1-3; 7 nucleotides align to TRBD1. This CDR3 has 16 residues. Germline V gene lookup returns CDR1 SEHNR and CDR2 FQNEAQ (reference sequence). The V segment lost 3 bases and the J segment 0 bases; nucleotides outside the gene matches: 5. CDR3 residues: CASSFRTGNSGNTIYF. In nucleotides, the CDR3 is TGTGCCAGCAGCTTCCGGACAGGCAACTCTGGAAACACCATATATTTT.

The CDR3 protein is CASSPTLSETQYF. The DNA of the CDR3 is TGTGCCAGCTCACCTACCCTTAGCGAGACCCAGTACTTC. This sequence joins TRBV18 and TRBJ2-5, with unresolved D. The CDR3 covers 13 residues. The V gene lost 3 bases and the J gene lost 5 bases, with 10 bases spanning the gap. Germline CDR1 KGHSH, CDR2 LQKENI.

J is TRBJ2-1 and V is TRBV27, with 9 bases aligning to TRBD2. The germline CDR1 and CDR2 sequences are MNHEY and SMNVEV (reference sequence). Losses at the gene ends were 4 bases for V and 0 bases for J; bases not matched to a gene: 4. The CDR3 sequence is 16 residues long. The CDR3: CASSSPTSGSYNEQFF. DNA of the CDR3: TGTGCCAGCAGTTCTCCGACTAGCGGCTCCTACAATGAGCAGTTCTTC.

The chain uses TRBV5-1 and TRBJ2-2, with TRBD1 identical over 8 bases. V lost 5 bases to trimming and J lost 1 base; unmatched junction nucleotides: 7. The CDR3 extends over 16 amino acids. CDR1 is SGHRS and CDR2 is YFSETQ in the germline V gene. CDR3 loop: CASRMGTGGNTGELFF. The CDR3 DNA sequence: TGCGCCAGCAGAATGGGGACAGGCGGGAACACCGGGGAGCTGTTTTTT.

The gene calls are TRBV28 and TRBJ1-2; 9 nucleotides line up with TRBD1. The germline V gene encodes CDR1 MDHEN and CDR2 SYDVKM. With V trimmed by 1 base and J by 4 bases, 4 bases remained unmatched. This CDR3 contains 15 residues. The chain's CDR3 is CASSLYGTGTYGYTF. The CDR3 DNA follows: TGTGCCAGCAGTTTATACGGGACAGGGACCTATGGCTACACCTTC.

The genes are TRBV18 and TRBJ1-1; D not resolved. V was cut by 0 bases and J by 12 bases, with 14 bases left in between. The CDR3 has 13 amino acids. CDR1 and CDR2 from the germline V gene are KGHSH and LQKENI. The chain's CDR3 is CASSPPSGEGSFF. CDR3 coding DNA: TGTGCCAGCTCACCACCTTCAGGCGAAGGATCTTTCTTT.

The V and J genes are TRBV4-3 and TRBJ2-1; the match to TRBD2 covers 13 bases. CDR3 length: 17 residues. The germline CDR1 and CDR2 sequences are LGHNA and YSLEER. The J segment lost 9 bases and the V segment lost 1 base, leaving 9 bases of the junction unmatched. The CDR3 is CASSQALLAGGLGEQFF. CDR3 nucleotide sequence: TGCGCCAGCAGCCAAGCCTTACTAGCGGGAGGGCTTGGTGAGCAGTTCTTC.

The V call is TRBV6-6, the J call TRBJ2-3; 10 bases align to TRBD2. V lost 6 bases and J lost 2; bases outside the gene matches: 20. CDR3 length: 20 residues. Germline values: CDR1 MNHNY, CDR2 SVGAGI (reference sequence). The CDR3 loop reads CASSHTGGDPSGRDTDTQYF. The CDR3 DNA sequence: TGTGCCAGCAGCCACACGGGGGGCGACCCTAGCGGGAGAGACACAGATACGCAGTATTTT.

Here the CDR3 reads CSGRGYNEQFF. CDR3 nucleotides: TGCAGTGGGAGGGGTTACAATGAGCAGTTCTTC. The V and J genes are TRBV20-1 and TRBJ2-1, with D perhaps TRBD2 (6 bases). Germline assignment: CDR1 DFQATT and CDR2 SNEGSKA (reference sequence). Between the trimmed V and J ends, which lost 7 bases and 4 bases, there was a span of 8 bases. CDR3 length: 11 amino acids.

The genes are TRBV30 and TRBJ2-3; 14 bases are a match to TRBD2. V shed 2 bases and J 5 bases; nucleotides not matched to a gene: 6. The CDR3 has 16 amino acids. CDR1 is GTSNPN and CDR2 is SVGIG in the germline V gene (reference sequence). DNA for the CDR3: TGTGCCTGGAGTAGGGGACTAGCGGGAGTTGTAGATACGCAGTATTTT. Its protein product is CAWSRGLAGVVDTQYF.

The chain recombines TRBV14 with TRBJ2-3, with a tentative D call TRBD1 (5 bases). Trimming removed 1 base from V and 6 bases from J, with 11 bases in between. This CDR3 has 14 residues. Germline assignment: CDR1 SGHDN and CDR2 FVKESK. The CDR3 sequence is CASSQASWGDTQYF. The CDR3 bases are TGTGCCAGCAGCCAAGCCTCTTGGGGCGATACGCAGTATTTT.

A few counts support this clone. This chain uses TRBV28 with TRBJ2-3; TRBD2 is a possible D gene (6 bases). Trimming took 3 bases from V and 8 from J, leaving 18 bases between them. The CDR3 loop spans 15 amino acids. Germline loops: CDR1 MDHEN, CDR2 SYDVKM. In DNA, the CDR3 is TGTGCCAGCAGTTTCCGACTAGTACAGTTGGGTACGCAGTATTTT. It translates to CASSFRLVQLGTQYF.

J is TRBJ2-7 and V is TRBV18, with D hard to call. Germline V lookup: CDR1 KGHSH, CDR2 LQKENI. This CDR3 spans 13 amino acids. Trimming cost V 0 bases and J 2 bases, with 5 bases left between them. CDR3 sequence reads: CASSPPTTYEQYF. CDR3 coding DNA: TGTGCCAGCTCACCACCCACAACCTACGAGCAGTACTTC.

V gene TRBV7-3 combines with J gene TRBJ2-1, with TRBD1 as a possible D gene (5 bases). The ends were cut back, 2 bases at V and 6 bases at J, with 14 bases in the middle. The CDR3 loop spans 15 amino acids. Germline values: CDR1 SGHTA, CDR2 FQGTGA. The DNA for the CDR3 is TGTGCCAGCAGCTTATCCGGACACCCGAGCAATGAGCAGTTCTTC. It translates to CASSLSGHPSNEQFF. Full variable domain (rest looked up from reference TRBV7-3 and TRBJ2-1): GAGVSQTPSNKVTEKGKYVELRCDPISGHTALYWYRQSLGQGPEFLIYFQGTGAADDSGLPNDRFFAVRPEGSVSTLKIQRTERGDSAVYLCASSLSGHPSNEQFFGPGTRLTVL.

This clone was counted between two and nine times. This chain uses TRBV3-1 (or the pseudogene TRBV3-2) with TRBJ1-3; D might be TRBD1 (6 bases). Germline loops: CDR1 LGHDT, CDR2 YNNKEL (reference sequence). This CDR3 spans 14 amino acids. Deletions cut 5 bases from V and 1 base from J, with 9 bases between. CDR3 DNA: TGTGCCAGCAGCTTTACAGGGTCTGGAAACACCATATATTTT. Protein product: CASSFTGSGNTIYF.